This TCR beta chain was identified in a study of CD8+ T cells in alopecia areata. The sequencing template was cDNA reverse transcribed from extracted RNA. Data came from immunoSEQ multiplex PCR; TCRdb stores just in-frame clones and leaves some out. The sample includes about 120,000 clones, about three fifths seen only once; the top ten take approximately 31%. Study-level findings and limits: Across lesional scalp, and particularly alopecia totalis/universalis, clonality surpassed that of normal scalp. Only one nonresponder was present, which leaves the link between baseline CD8+ expansion and response uncertain.

Germline-derived CDR1 and CDR2 are MNHEY and SMNVEV (reference sequence). V was cut by 5 bases and J by 10 bases, with 21 bases left in between. This CDR3 is 15 amino acids long. Documented treatment: oral pan-JAK inhibitor, 5-10 mg twice daily. Alopecia areata patients had lesional scalp punch biopsies and peripheral blood taken from them. This clone was observed a handful of times. Its antigen is unknown. Sequencing used CD8+ T cells sorted from blood, obtained at week 4, from a patient treated with tofacitinib. The chain is built from TRBV27 and TRBJ2-1; tentative D call: TRBD1 (5 bases). The source is a human donor with alopecia areata. This CDR3 reads CASSPQPDTTSEQFF. The CDR3 nucleotides are TGTGCCAGCAGTCCCCAACCGGACACGACCTCCGAGCAGTTCTTC.